This TCR beta chain originates from a study of T cell changes during pregnancy in multiple sclerosis. Worth noting for this clone: The junction shows a germline mismatch at one end, possibly a read error. This CDR3 is also generated by other DNA sequences in the sample.

The protocol was immunoSEQ multiplex PCR, while the TCRdb copy is restricted to in-frame clones and leaves out a portion. The sample yields about 67,000 clones, around 92% seen once. Germline values: CDR1 SEHNR, CDR2 FQNEAQ (reference sequence). This CDR3 spans 17 amino acids. The TCR sequence derives from a female donor in good health, enrolled as a control in a pregnancy study. The V call is TRBV7-9, the J call TRBJ1-3, with a weak D call TRBD1 (5 bases). This specimen was peripheral blood, taken in the second trimester of pregnancy. CDR3 DNA: TGTGCCAGCAGCCGCCGAGTTGGGGCGCTACTCCGGAACACTATATATTTT. Protein sequence: CASSRRVGALLRNTIYF.